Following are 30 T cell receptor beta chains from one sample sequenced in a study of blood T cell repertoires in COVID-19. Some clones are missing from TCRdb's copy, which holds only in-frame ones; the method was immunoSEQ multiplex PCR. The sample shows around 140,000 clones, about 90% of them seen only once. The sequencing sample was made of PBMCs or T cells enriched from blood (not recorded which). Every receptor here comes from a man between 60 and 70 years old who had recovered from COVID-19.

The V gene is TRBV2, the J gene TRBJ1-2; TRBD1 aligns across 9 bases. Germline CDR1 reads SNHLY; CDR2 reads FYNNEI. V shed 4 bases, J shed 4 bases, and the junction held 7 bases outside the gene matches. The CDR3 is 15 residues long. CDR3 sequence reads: CASSGAQGAVYGYTF. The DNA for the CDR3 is TGTGCCAGCAGTGGGGCACAGGGGGCTGTCTATGGCTACACCTTC.

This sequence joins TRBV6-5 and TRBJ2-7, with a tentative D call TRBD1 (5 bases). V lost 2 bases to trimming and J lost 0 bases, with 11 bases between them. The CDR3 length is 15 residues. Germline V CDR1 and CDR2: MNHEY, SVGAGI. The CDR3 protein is CASSYTRASSYEQYF. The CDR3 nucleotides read TGTGCCAGCAGTTACACCAGGGCCAGCTCCTACGAGCAGTACTTC.

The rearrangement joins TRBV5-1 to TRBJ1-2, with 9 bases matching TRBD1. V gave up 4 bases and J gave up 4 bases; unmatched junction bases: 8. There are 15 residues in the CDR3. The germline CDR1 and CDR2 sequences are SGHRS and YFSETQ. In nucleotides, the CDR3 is TGCGCCAGCAGCCCTGGGACAGGGTCTATCTATGGCTACACCTTC. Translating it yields CASSPGTGSIYGYTF.

The CDR3 here is CASSEGAPDTGELFF. The CDR3 bases are TGCGCCAGCAGTGAGGGGGCGCCGGACACCGGGGAGCTGTTTTTT. The chain recombines TRBV10-1 with TRBJ2-2, with D tentatively TRBD1 (5 bases). Trimming removed 2 bases from V and 3 bases from J, with 10 bases in between. This CDR3 is 15 amino acids long. Germline V gene data show CDR1 as WNHNN and CDR2 as SYGVQD (reference sequence).

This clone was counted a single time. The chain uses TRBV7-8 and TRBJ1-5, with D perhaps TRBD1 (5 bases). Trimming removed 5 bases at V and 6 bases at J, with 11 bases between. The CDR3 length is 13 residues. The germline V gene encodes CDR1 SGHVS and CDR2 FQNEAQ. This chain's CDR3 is CASSRGRGQPQHF. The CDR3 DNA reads TGTGCCAGCAGCCGAGGGAGGGGTCAGCCCCAGCATTTT.

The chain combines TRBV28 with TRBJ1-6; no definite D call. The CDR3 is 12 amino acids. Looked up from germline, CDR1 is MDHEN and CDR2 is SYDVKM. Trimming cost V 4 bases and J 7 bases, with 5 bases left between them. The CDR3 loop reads CASSYYNSPLHF. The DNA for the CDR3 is TGTGCCAGCAGTTACTACAATTCACCCCTCCACTTT.

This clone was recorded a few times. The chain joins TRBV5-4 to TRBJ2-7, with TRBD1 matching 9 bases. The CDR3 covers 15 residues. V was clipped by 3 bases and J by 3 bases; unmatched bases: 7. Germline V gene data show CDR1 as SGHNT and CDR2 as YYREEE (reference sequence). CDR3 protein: CASSYGGQGIYEQYF. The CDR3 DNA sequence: TGTGCCAGCAGCTACGGTGGACAGGGGATCTACGAGCAGTACTTC.

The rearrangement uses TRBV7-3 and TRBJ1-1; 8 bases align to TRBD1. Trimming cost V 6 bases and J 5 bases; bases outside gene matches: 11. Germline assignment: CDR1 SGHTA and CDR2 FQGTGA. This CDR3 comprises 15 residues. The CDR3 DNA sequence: TGTGCCAGCAGGCCGACAGGGGAGGTTACGACTGAAGCTTTCTTT. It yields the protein CASRPTGEVTTEAFF.

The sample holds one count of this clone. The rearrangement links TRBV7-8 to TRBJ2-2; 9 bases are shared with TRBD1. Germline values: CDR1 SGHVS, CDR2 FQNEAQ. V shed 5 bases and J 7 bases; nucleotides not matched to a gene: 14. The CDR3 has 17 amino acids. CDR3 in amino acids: CASSPWGGQGTIGELFF. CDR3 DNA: TGTGCCAGCAGCCCCTGGGGGGGACAGGGAACTATCGGGGAGCTGTTTTTT.

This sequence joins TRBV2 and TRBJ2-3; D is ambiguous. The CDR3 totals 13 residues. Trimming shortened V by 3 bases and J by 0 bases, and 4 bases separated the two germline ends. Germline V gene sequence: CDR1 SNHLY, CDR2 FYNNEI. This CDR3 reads CASSDSSTDTQYF. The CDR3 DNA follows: TGTGCCAGCAGTGACAGTAGCACAGATACGCAGTATTTT.

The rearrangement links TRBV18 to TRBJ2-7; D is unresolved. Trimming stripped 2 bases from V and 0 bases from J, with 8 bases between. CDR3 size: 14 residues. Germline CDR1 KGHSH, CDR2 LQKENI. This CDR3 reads CASSPSRFSYEQYF. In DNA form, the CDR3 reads TGTGCCAGCTCACCAAGCAGGTTCTCCTACGAGCAGTACTTC. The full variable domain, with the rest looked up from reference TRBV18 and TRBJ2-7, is NAGVMQNPRHLVRRRGQEARLRCSPMKGHSHVYWYRQLPEEGLKFMVYLQKENIIDESGMPKERFSAEFPKEGPSILRIQQVVRGDSAAYFCASSPSRFSYEQYFGPGTRLTVT.

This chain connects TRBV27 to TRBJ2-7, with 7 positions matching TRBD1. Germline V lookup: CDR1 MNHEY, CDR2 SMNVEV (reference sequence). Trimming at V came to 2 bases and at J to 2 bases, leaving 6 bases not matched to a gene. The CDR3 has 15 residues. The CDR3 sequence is CASSLLWTGPYEQYF. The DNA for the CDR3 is TGTGCCAGCAGTTTACTCTGGACAGGACCCTACGAGCAGTACTTC.

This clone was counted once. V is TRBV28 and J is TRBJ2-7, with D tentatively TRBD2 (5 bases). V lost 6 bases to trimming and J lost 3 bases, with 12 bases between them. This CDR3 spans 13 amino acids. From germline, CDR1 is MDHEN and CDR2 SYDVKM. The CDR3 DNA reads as TGTGCCAGCAGACGTTACAGCGGCTACGAGCAGTACTTC. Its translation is CASRRYSGYEQYF.

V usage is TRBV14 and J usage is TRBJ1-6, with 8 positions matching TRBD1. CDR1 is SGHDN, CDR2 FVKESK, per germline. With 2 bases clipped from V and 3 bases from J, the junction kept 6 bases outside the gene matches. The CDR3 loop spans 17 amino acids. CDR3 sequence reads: CASSQTTGVDYNSPLHF. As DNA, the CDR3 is TGTGCCAGCAGCCAAACGACAGGGGTGGACTATAATTCACCCCTCCACTTT.

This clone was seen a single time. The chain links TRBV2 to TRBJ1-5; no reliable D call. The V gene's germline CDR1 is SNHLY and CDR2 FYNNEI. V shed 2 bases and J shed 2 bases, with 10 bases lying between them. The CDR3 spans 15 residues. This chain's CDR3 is CASSEMAFGNQPQHF. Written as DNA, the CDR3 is TGTGCCAGCAGTGAAATGGCCTTTGGCAATCAGCCCCAGCATTTT.

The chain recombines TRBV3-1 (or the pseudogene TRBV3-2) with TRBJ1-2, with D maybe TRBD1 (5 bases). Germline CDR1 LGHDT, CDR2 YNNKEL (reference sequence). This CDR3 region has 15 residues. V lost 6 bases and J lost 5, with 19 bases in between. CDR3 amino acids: CASRNYEGQPYGYTF. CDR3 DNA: TGTGCCAGCAGGAACTATGAAGGACAACCTTATGGCTACACCTTC.

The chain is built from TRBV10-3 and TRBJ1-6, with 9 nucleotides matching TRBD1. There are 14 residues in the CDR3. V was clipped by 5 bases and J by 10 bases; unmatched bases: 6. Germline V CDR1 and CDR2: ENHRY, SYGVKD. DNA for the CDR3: TGTGCCATCAGTTCCGGGACAGGGAACTCACCCCTCCACTTT. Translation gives CAISSGTGNSPLHF.

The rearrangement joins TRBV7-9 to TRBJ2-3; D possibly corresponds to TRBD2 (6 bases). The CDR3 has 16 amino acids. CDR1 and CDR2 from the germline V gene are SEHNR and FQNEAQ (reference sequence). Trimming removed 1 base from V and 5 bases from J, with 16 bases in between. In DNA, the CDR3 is TGTGCCAGCAGCTTAGGGGGACTTGGGAGTGGAGATACGCAGTATTTT. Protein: CASSLGGLGSGDTQYF.

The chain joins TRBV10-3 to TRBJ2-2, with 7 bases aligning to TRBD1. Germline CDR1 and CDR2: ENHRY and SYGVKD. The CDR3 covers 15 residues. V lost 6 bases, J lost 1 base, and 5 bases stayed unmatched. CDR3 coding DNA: TGTGCCATCAGCCGCGGACAGGAGAACACCGGGGAGCTGTTTTTT. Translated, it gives CAISRGQENTGELFF.

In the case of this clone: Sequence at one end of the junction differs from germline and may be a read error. CDR3 coding DNA: TGTGCCAGCAGTCAATTTACCGAGGAGACCCAGTACTTC. It specifies CASSQFTEETQYF. J is TRBJ2-5 and V is TRBV16; D is ambiguous. The CDR3 extends over 13 amino acids. Germline CDR1 KGHSY, CDR2 FQNENV.

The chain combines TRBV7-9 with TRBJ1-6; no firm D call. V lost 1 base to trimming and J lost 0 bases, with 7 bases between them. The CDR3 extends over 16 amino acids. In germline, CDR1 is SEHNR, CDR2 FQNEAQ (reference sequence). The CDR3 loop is CASSLEMASYNSPLHF. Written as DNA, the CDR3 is TGTGCCAGCAGCTTAGAGATGGCCTCCTATAATTCACCCCTCCACTTT.

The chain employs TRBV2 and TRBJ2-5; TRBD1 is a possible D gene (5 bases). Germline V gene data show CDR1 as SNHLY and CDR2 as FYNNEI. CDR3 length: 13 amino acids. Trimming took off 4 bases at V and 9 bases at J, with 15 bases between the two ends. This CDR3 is CASSALGEGPQYF. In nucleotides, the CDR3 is TGTGCCAGCAGTGCTTTAGGGGAAGGGCCCCAGTACTTC.

The CDR3 nucleotides read TGTGCCAGCAGCGTTGGTCCTGAGACAGTCTACGAGCAGTACTTC. This codes for CASSVGPETVYEQYF. This chain connects TRBV9 to TRBJ2-7, with D tentatively TRBD1 (5 bases). The CDR3 is made up of 15 amino acids. Trimming took off 2 bases at V and 3 bases at J, with 15 bases between the two ends. Germline V CDR1 and CDR2: SGDLS, YYNGEE.

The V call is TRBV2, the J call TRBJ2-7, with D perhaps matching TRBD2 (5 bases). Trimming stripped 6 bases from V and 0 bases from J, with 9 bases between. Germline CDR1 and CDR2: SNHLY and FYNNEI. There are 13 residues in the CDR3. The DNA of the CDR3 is TGTGCCAGCAGGTTGGGAGTCTCCTACGAGCAGTACTTC. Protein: CASRLGVSYEQYF. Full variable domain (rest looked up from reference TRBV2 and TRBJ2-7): EPEVTQTPSHQVTQMGQEVILRCVPISNHLYFYWYRQILGQKVEFLVSFYNNEISEKSEIFDDQFSVERPDGSNFTLKIRSTKLEDSAMYFCASRLGVSYEQYFGPGTRLTVT.

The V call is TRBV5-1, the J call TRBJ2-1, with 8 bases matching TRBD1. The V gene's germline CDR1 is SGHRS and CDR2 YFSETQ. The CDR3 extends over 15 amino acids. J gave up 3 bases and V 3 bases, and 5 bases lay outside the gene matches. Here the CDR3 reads CASSYRTGNYNEQFF. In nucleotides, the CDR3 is TGCGCCAGCAGCTACCGGACAGGGAACTACAATGAGCAGTTCTTC.

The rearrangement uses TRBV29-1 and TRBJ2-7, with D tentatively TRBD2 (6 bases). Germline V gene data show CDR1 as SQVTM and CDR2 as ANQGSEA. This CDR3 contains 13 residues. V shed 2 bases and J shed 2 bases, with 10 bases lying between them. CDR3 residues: CSVELEGTYEQYF. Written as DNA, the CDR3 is TGCAGCGTTGAATTGGAGGGTACCTACGAGCAGTACTTC.

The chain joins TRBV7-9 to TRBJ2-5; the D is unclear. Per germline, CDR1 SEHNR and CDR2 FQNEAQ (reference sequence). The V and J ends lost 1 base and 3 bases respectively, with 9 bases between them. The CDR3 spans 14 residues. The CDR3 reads CASSLGSRKETQYF. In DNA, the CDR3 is TGTGCCAGCAGCTTAGGCTCGCGGAAAGAGACCCAGTACTTC.

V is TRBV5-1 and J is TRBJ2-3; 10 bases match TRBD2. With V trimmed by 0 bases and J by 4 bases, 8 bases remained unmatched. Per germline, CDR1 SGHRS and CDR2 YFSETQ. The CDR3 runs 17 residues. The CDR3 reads CASSLAVTSGESDTQYF. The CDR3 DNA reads TGCGCCAGCAGCTTGGCTGTTACTAGCGGGGAATCAGATACGCAGTATTTT.

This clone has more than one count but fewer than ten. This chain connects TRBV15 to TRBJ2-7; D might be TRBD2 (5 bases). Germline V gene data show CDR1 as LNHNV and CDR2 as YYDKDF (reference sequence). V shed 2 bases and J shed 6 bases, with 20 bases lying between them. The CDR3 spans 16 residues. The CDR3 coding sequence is TGTGCCACCAGCAGATCCTCAGATGCTAGCAAAGGCGAGCAGTACTTC. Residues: CATSRSSDASKGEQYF. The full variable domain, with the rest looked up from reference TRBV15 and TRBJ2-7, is DAMVIQNPRYQVTQFGKPVTLSCSQTLNHNVMYWYQQKSSQAPKLLFHYYDKDFNNEADTPDNFQSRRPNTSFCFLDIRSPGLGDTAMYLCATSRSSDASKGEQYFGPGTRLTVT.

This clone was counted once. The CDR3 loop reads CAIRPGLQETQYF. The CDR3 DNA follows: TGTGCCATCAGGCCCGGACTTCAAGAGACCCAGTACTTC. The V and J genes are TRBV10-3 and TRBJ2-5; D is perhaps TRBD2 (5 bases). The V gene lost 6 bases and the J gene lost 2 bases, with 10 bases spanning the gap. The CDR3 has 13 residues. Germline-derived CDR1 and CDR2 are ENHRY and SYGVKD.